The rows below give T cell receptor beta chains drawn from one sample of a study of blood T cell repertoires in COVID-19. Clones were read by immunoSEQ multiplex PCR, and TCRdb kept only the in-frame ones, dropping some. The sample gives 310,000 or so clones, 87% of which show up once; about 8.9% is in the top ten. The sequenced sample consisted of PBMCs or T cells enriched from blood (not recorded which). These TCRs come from a woman younger than 30 who had recovered from COVID-19. Both conserved end residues are part of each CDR3. The D gene is left open where the match is weak. Clone size, where shown, is once, few, many, or a class for clones that have expanded.

TGTGCCAGCAGCCGTGGAGGGACAGGAATAGCCAAAAACATTCAGTACTTC,CASSRGGTGIAKNIQYF,TRBD1,TRBJ2-4,TRBV11-2,NA
TGTGCCTGCGCTAGGGGATTCGTCGGGGAGCTGTTTTTT,CACARGFVGELFF,NA,TRBJ2-2,TRBV7-2,NA
TGTGCCAGCAACGACAGGGTTAGCACCGGGGAGCTGTTTTTT,CASNDRVSTGELFF,TRBD1,TRBJ2-2,TRBV5-5,NA
TGTGCCAGCAGTGAATTATACTATGGCTACACCTTC,CASSELYYGYTF,NA,TRBJ1-2,TRBV6-1,few
TGCGCCAGCAGCCGTAGACAGGGGAGCACCGGGGAGCTGTTTTTT,CASSRRQGSTGELFF,TRBD1,TRBJ2-2,TRBV5-1,NA
TGTGCCAGCAGCTTAGGCCAGGGGGTATTT,CASSLGQGVF,TRBD1,TRBJ1-1,TRBV13,few
TGTGCCTCCCGCGACAGGGTTGTAAATGAGCAGTTCTTC,CASRDRVVNEQFF,TRBD1,TRBJ2-1,TRBV2,NA
TGTGCCAGCAGTTTAACAGGTAACACTGAAGCTTTCTTT,CASSLTGNTEAFF,NA,TRBJ1-1,TRBV28,NA
TGTGCCAGCAGCTTAGGGACAGGATATGGCTACACCTTC,CASSLGTGYGYTF,TRBD1,TRBJ1-2,TRBV7-2,NA
TGCGCCAGCAGCCAGGAACCCAGGCTCATGAACACTGAAGCTTTCTTT,CASSQEPRLMNTEAFF,NA,TRBJ1-1,TRBV4-3,NA
TGTGCCAGCAGAGAGGGGACAGGGCGGTACGAGCAGTACTTC,CASREGTGRYEQYF,TRBD1,TRBJ2-7,TRBV6-5,NA
TGTGCCAGCACAGAATACGACAGACGCACTGAAGCTTTCTTT,CASTEYDRRTEAFF,NA,TRBJ1-1,TRBV5-8,NA
TGTGCCAGCAGCCCCATTGGGGTTTTGACAGGCCCAGTTATGGTACCCACTAATGAAAAACTGTTTTTT,CASSPIGVLTGPVMVPTNEKLFF,NA,TRBJ1-4,TRBV4-2,NA
TGTGCCAGCAGCTTTACCGGGACTACGGGCGAGCAGTACTTC,CASSFTGTTGEQYF,TRBD2,TRBJ2-7,TRBV7-9,once
TGTGCCAGCAGCCCCGGGACTAGCGGGGCAGATACGCAGTATTTT,CASSPGTSGADTQYF,TRBD2,TRBJ2-3,TRBV9,NA
TGTGCCAGCAGTTACAAGGGACAGGGCAATCAGCCCCAGCATTTT,CASSYKGQGNQPQHF,TRBD1,TRBJ1-5,TRBV6-5,NA
TGTGCCAGCAGCCCAGGGGGCCTGGGAACTGAAGCTTTCTTT,CASSPGGLGTEAFF,TRBD1,TRBJ1-1,TRBV7-9,NA
TGTGCCAGCAGCTTACAGGGAAACACTGAAGCTTTCTTT,CASSLQGNTEAFF,NA,TRBJ1-1,TRBV7-3,NA
TGTGCCAGCAGCCAAGATTGGGGCGGCTACACCTTC,CASSQDWGGYTF,NA,TRBJ1-2,TRBV3-1/TRBV3-2,NA
TGTGCCAGCAGTTCCACAGGGGCTGAAGCTTTCTTT,CASSSTGAEAFF,TRBD1,TRBJ1-1,TRBV2,NA
TGTGCCAGCAGCCCCGGGGGGGCGAGGGAAGCTTTCTTT,CASSPGGAREAFF,NA,TRBJ1-1,TRBV27,NA
TGTGCCACCAGCGCCGAAACAGGGTACAATGAGCAGTTCTTC,CATSAETGYNEQFF,NA,TRBJ2-1,TRBV24-1,NA
TGTGCCAGCAGCTTCTTACAGGGTTCTCCAGCTTTCTTT,CASSFLQGSPAFF,NA,TRBJ1-1,TRBV7-3,NA
TGTGCCATCAGAAGACACGATTCTAACACTGAAGCTTTCTTT,CAIRRHDSNTEAFF,NA,TRBJ1-1,TRBV10-3,NA
TGTGCCAGCAGCTACGGACAGGGCGGAGGTCAGCCCCAGCATTTT,CASSYGQGGGQPQHF,TRBD1,TRBJ1-5,TRBV7-2,NA
TGCGCCAGCCTTGGGGACTATACCACAGATACGCAGTATTTT,CASLGDYTTDTQYF,TRBD2,TRBJ2-3,TRBV5-1,NA
TGTGCCAGCAGTTACTTTGGAGGAATGAACACTGAAGCTTTCTTT,CASSYFGGMNTEAFF,NA,TRBJ1-1,TRBV6-5,NA
TGTGCCAGCAGCTTCAGACCCCCACCAGGGGAAAAACTGTTTTTT,CASSFRPPPGEKLFF,NA,TRBJ1-4,TRBV5-6,NA
TGTGCCAGCAGTTTAACAGGGGACACTGAAGCTTTCTTT,CASSLTGDTEAFF,TRBD1,TRBJ1-1,TRBV12-3/TRBV12-4,NA
TGTGCCAGCAGCTTGTCGCTAGCGGGCGCAGGAAACACCATATATTTT,CASSLSLAGAGNTIYF,NA,TRBJ1-3,TRBV7-6,NA
TGTGCCAGCAGCCAAAGCCGCTCTAGCACAGATACGCAGTATTTT,CASSQSRSSTDTQYF,NA,TRBJ2-3,TRBV7-2,NA
TGTGCCAGCAGCCCCGCAGGGGGCTCTGGGGCCAACGTCCTGACTTTC,CASSPAGGSGANVLTF,TRBD1,TRBJ2-6,TRBV7-9,NA
TGTGCCAGCAGCCGACGGACTAGCGGGGCCTACGAGCAGTACTTC,CASSRRTSGAYEQYF,TRBD2,TRBJ2-7,TRBV5-6,NA
TGTGCCAGCAGTGATCGAGGACAGGGGGTCAGTCAGCCCCAGCATTTT,CASSDRGQGVSQPQHF,TRBD1,TRBJ1-5,TRBV2,once
TGTGCCAGCAGTTTAGGGAGGGGGAACACTGAAGCTTTCTTT,CASSLGRGNTEAFF,NA,TRBJ1-1,TRBV27,NA
TGTGCCAGCAGCCCTCTAGGGGGAGTTGTAGATACGCAGTATTTT,CASSPLGGVVDTQYF,NA,TRBJ2-3,TRBV7-9,NA
TGTGCCATCAGTGGGGCGGACCGCCACAGGTCACCCCTCCACTTT,CAISGADRHRSPLHF,NA,TRBJ1-6,TRBV10-3,NA
TGTGCCAGCAGGGCAGGGGGATCTGGGGCCAACGTCCTGACTTTC,CASRAGGSGANVLTF,TRBD1,TRBJ2-6,TRBV7-9,NA
TGTGCCAGCAGCGCCCGGGGACTCCCAGACAATGAGCAGTTCTTC,CASSARGLPDNEQFF,NA,TRBJ2-1,TRBV11-3,NA
TGTGCCAGCAGCTTAGATGAAAACAGAGAGCAGTACTTC,CASSLDENREQYF,NA,TRBJ2-7,TRBV11-2,NA
TGTGCCAGCTCTCAGGGGCTAGGTGGAAACACCATATATTTT,CASSQGLGGNTIYF,NA,TRBJ1-3,TRBV18,NA
TGTGCCAGCAGCCCCAGACGTGGGGGGGTCAATCAGCCCCAGCATTTT,CASSPRRGGVNQPQHF,NA,TRBJ1-5,TRBV5-5,NA
TGTGCCAGCAGTTACCGGACTCGCTCCTACAATGAGCAGTTCTTC,CASSYRTRSYNEQFF,NA,TRBJ2-1,TRBV6-2/TRBV6-3,NA
TGTGCCAGCTCACTTGCGACAGGGCACACCGGGGAGCTGTTTTTT,CASSLATGHTGELFF,TRBD1,TRBJ2-2,TRBV18,NA
TGTGCCAGCAGCCCAATAACCGGGTTGTATACTGAAGCTTTCTTT,CASSPITGLYTEAFF,NA,TRBJ1-1,TRBV7-7,NA
TGCGCCAGCAGTAGGGACTACATACCTCTAACCCTCTACAATGAGCAGTTCTTC,CASSRDYIPLTLYNEQFF,TRBD2,TRBJ2-1,TRBV10-1,NA
TGCGCCAGCAGCCAGAGCGGCTACAATGAGCAGTTCTTC,CASSQSGYNEQFF,NA,TRBJ2-1,TRBV4-3,NA
TGTGCCAGCAGGCGCTATAATTCACCCCTCCACTTT,CASRRYNSPLHF,NA,TRBJ1-6,TRBV28,NA
TGTGCCAGCAGTCGTGGACAGGAGGAAAAACTGTTTTTT,CASSRGQEEKLFF,TRBD1,TRBJ1-4,TRBV3-1/TRBV3-2,NA
TGTGCCAGCAGCTTGACAGATAACTATGGCTACACCTTC,CASSLTDNYGYTF,NA,TRBJ1-2,TRBV5-4,NA
TGTGCCAGCAGTTTAACAGGGAATTCTCGTCGGGGCTTC,CASSLTGNSRRGF,NA,TRBJ1-2,TRBV27,once
TGTGCCAGTAGTAGTGGATCCCGGGACAGGGGGCTTCAGCCCCAGCATTTT,CASSSGSRDRGLQPQHF,TRBD1,TRBJ1-5,TRBV19,NA
TGTGCCAGCAGCTTAGTTCAGGCTAGCGGGAGGAGGAATGAGCAGTTCTTC,CASSLVQASGRRNEQFF,TRBD2,TRBJ2-1,TRBV7-2,once
TGTGCCAGCAACGGACAGGGGCATGGCTACACCTTC,CASNGQGHGYTF,TRBD1,TRBJ1-2,TRBV5-4,few
TGTGCCAGCAGCCAAGTTGTCGGCAGGGGCTATGGCTACACCTTC,CASSQVVGRGYGYTF,NA,TRBJ1-2,TRBV3-1/TRBV3-2,NA
TGTGCCAGCAGCCGGACAGGGGCAAATTCACCCCTCCACTTT,CASSRTGANSPLHF,TRBD1,TRBJ1-6,TRBV5-4,few
TGTGCCAGCAGTTTATATGACAGGGTAAATGGCTACACCTTC,CASSLYDRVNGYTF,TRBD1,TRBJ1-2,TRBV28,NA
TGTGCCAGCAGCCCCTGGGACAGTCCCTACGAGCAGTACTTC,CASSPWDSPYEQYF,TRBD1,TRBJ2-7,TRBV7-9,NA
TGTGCCAGCAGCTTAGTGGGGACAGGGTCCTACAATGAGCAGTTCTTC,CASSLVGTGSYNEQFF,TRBD1,TRBJ2-1,TRBV7-2,NA